This T cell receptor beta chain was profiled in a study of cytomegalovirus exposure and HLA in healthy donors. The CDR3 runs 18 residues. Germline V CDR1 and CDR2: GTSNPN, SVGIG (reference sequence). Trimming took 3 bases from V and 2 from J, leaving 20 bases between them. Details on this clone: The antigen remains undetermined.

PCR primers comprised 60 Vbeta and 13 Jbeta primers. The repertoire was sequenced with immunoSEQ multiplex PCR; TCRdb's copy has only in-frame clones and lacks some. The sample lists 150,000 to 200,000 clones, 87% occurring once. Study-wide results and caveats: It was likely that a cluster of highly shared sequence variants was a sequencing artifact. Prior analysis indicated that the majority of TCR beta V segments exhibited productivity approximately 87% or approximately 30% of the time. In a later analysis, parvovirus B19, influenza, CMV and Epstein-Barr virus appeared linked to several top co-occurrence clusters. The presence/absence work took it that sequencing depth was about the same across donors.

The rearrangement uses TRBV30 and TRBJ2-6, with D perhaps matching TRBD1 (6 bases). The sequence was obtained from a boy aged 2 to 9 in good health and CMV-seronegative. The sequencing input was PBMCs. The CDR3 DNA reads TGTGCCTGGAGCCCCCCTCTACAGGGACGAGCTGGGGCCAACGTCCTGACTTTC. Translating it yields CAWSPPLQGRAGANVLTF.